The 11 T cell receptor beta chains listed next were all sequenced from one sample in a study of blood T cells in healthy people across ages. A sample-barcoded 5' primer and a J-beta primer mix were used in a second PCR of about 7 to 12 cycles. TCRdb used MiXCR to reprocess the 5' RACE reads, holding one entry per CDR3 protein. The sample yields roughly 700,000 distinct CDR3 sequences, roughly 25% seen once. These records were also assigned to another study, of T cells of mothers and their children.

Sequences were obtained from blood. These receptor sequences come from a boy aged 5-17 years in good health.

The chain combines TRBV7-8 with TRBJ1-4; D gene uncertain. V gave up 7 bases and J gave up 0 bases, with 9 bases separating them. CDR1 is SGHVS, CDR2 FQNEAQ, per germline. This CDR3 is 14 amino acids long. Here the CDR3 reads CASKPEATNEKLFF. In DNA, the CDR3 is TGTGCCAGCAAGCCGGAGGCAACTAATGAAAAACTGTTTTTT.

The rearrangement links TRBV28 to TRBJ2-5; D is unclear. Judging by the DNA end, TRBJ2-7 fits better; the J call may be wrong. This CDR3 contains 13 residues. Germline assignment: CDR1 MDHEN and CDR2 SYDVKM. CDR3 residues: CASSLGGYYEQYF. The CDR3 coding sequence is TGTGCCAGCAGTTTGGGTGGTTACTACGAGCAGTACTTC.

Ten or more counts support this clonotype. This chain connects TRBV13 to TRBJ2-5, with D possibly TRBD1 on 6 matching bases. The J call may be mistaken, given a closer DNA end match to TRBJ2-7. The CDR3 spans 13 residues. Germline V gene data show CDR1 as PRHDT and CDR2 as FYEKMQ (reference sequence). CDR3 nucleotide sequence: TGTGCCAGCAGCGAGGACAGCTCCTACGAGCAGTACTTC. Translation: CASSEDSSYEQYF.

Many counts were recorded for this clonotype. V is TRBV24-1 and J is TRBJ1-2, with TRBD1 identical over 8 bases. The germline gives CDR1 KGHDR, CDR2 SFDVKD. J was trimmed by 3 bases and V by 4 bases; bases with no gene match: 3. CDR3 length: 14 residues. The chain's CDR3 is CATSDQGADYGYTF. CDR3 nucleotides: TGTGCCACCAGTGACCAGGGGGCAGACTATGGCTACACCTTC.

The chain is built from TRBV12-3 or TRBV12-4 and TRBJ1-1; no clear D gene. Trimming cost V 6 bases and J 1 base, with 9 bases left between them. This CDR3 contains 13 residues. CDR3 in DNA: TGTGCCAGCAGCCCTGCTCAGAACACTGAAGCTTTCTTT. Its protein product is CASSPAQNTEAFF.

In DNA, the CDR3 is TGCAGTGCTAGGGCGGGGGCGCCAACCAATGAGCAGTTCTTC. Protein: CSARAGAPTNEQFF. The chain is built from TRBV20-1 and TRBJ2-5, with TRBD2 as a possible D gene (7 bases). The end of the DNA is better explained by TRBJ2-1, so the J call may be wrong. The CDR3 has 14 amino acids. Germline V gene lookup returns CDR1 DFQATT and CDR2 SNEGSKA (reference sequence).

V usage is TRBV28 and J usage is TRBJ2-5; D may be TRBD2 (5 bases). The CDR3 runs 13 residues. The germline V gene encodes CDR1 MDHEN and CDR2 SYDVKM. V lost 7 bases and J lost 1, with 10 bases in between. CDR3 sequence reads: CASTLRGQETQYF. The CDR3 DNA reads as TGTGCCAGCACCCTACGGGGCCAAGAGACCCAGTACTTC. Together with reference TRBV28 and TRBJ2-5, the CDR3 gives the full variable domain: DVKVTQSSRYLVKRTGEKVFLECVQDMDHENMFWYRQDPGLGLRLIYFSYDVKMKEKGDIPEGYSVSREKKERFSLILESASTNQTSMYLCASTLRGQETQYFGPGTRLLVL.

This rearrangement joins TRBV7-9 to TRBJ2-3; 7 nucleotides line up with TRBD2. V shed 2 bases, J shed 5 bases, and the junction held 10 bases outside the gene matches. Looked up from germline, CDR1 is SEHNR and CDR2 is FQNEAQ (reference sequence). The CDR3 runs to 16 residues. The CDR3 loop reads CASSLRREYVVDTQYF. CDR3 sequence (DNA): TGTGCCAGCAGCTTACGGCGGGAGTATGTGGTAGATACGCAGTATTTT.

This clonotype was counted only a few times. The gene calls are TRBV27 and TRBJ2-7, with D possibly TRBD2 on 7 matching bases. The CDR3 loop spans 13 amino acids. Trimming shortened V by 8 bases and J by 0 bases, and 11 bases separated the two germline ends. Germline V gene sequence: CDR1 MNHEY, CDR2 SMNVEV (reference sequence). The CDR3 DNA reads as TGTGCCAGCGGGAGGGGGAGCTCCTACGAGCAGTACTTC. This sequence encodes CASGRGSSYEQYF.

This clonotype was seen a few times. The chain joins TRBV20-1 to TRBJ1-6; the D is unclear. In germline, CDR1 is DFQATT, CDR2 SNEGSKA (reference sequence). The CDR3 totals 13 residues. The V end was cut by 3 bases, the J end by 10 bases, with 13 bases between. CDR3 nucleotide sequence: TGCAGTGCTAGTCCCAGTTTGGGGTCACCCCTCCACTTT. Translated, it gives CSASPSLGSPLHF.

This sequence joins TRBV7-6 and TRBJ2-1; TRBD1 matches at 8 bases. Germline trimming cut 2 bases from V and 0 bases from J; bases unmatched to any gene: 21. Per the germline V gene, CDR1 is SGHVS and CDR2 is FNYEAQ. The CDR3 loop spans 22 amino acids. The DNA of the CDR3 is TGTGCCAGCAGCTTATTTATCCGGGGTGACAGGGGACCCCGGGGCTCCTACAATGAGCAGTTCTTC. Its protein product is CASSLFIRGDRGPRGSYNEQFF.